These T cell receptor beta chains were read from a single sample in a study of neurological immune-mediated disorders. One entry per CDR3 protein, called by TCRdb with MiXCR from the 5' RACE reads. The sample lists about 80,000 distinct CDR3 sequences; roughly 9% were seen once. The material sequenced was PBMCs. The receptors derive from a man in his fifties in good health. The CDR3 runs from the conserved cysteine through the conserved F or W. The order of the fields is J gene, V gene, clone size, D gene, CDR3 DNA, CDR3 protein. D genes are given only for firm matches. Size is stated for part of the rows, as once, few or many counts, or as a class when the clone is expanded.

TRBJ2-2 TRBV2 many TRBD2 TGTGCCAGCACCGGACTAGCGGGAGGTAACGGGGAGCTGTTTTTT CASTGLAGGNGELFF
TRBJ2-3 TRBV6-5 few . TGTGCCAGCAGTTACAAGTCTACGCAGTATTTT CASSYKSTQYF
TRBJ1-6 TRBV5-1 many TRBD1 TGCGCCAGCAGCTTGGAACAGGGGGGTTATAATAATTCACCCCTCCACTTT CASSLEQGGYNNSPLHF
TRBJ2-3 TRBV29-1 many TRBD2 TGCAGCGTTGGCGCGGGGGTTAGCGACGCGGATACGCAGTATTTT CSVGAGVSDADTQYF
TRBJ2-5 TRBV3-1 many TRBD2 TGTGCCAGCAGCCAAGATGAAGTCACTAGCGATTGGTTTCAAGAGACCCAGTACTTC CASSQDEVTSDWFQETQYF
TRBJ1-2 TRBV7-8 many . TGTGCCAGCAGCTTAGTGGGCTTCGGGGGCTACACCTTC CASSLVGFGGYTF
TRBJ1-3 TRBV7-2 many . TGTGCCAGCACCCGATCGGACACCCTCTCTGGAAACACCATATATTTT CASTRSDTLSGNTIYF
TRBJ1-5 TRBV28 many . TGTGCCAGCAGTTCGGGCGAGAGCCTTTATCAGCCCCAGCATTTT CASSSGESLYQPQHF
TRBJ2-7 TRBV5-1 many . TGCGCCAGCAGCCCCGAAGGGTCTAGTTTCTACGAGCAGTACTTC CASSPEGSSFYEQYF
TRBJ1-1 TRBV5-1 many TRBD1 TGCGCCAGCAGCTTGGAGGGACAGGGGAACACTGAAGCTTTCTTT CASSLEGQGNTEAFF
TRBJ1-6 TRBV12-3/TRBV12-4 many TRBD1 TGTGCCAGCAGTTTGGGTGACAGGGCGTCACCCCTCCACTTT CASSLGDRASPLHF
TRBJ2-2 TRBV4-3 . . TGCGCCAGCAGCCAAGATCGAGGGAGCACCTTCACCGGGGAGCTGTTTTTT CASSQDRGSTFTGELFF
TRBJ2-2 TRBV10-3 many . TGTGCCTCCAAACCCATCACCGGGGAGCTGTTTTTT CASKPITGELFF
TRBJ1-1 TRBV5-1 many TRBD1 TGCGCCAGCAGCTTGGACCCAGGGGGCCGGAACACTGAAGCTTTCTTT CASSLDPGGRNTEAFF
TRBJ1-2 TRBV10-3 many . TGTGCCATCAGTGAGTCCCCCGGGACGGCTCGAGGCGGCTACACCTTC CAISESPGTARGGYTF
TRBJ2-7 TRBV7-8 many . TGTGCCAGCAGCTTAATTGGCGACGGCCGAAGCTCCTACGAGCAGTACTTC CASSLIGDGRSSYEQYF
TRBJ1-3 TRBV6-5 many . TGTGCCAGCAGACTTGACAGATCTGGAAACACCATATATTTT CASRLDRSGNTIYF
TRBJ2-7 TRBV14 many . TGTGCCAGCAGCCAAGATCTCCCATCTGCAGGGGCTTCCTACGAGCAGTACTTC CASSQDLPSAGASYEQYF
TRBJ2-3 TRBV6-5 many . TGTGCCAGCAGTTTGAAGGACAGCTCTCATACGCAGTATTTT CASSLKDSSHTQYF
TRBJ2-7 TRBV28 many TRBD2 TGTGCCAGCAGTTCCGCGGGGGCCTACGAGCAGTACTTC CASSSAGAYEQYF
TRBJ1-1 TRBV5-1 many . TGCGCCAGCAGCTTGGGGGGTGTCACTGAAGCTTTCTTT CASSLGGVTEAFF
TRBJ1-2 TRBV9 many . TGTGCCAGCAGCGTAGGATCGGGGAATGGCTACACCTTC CASSVGSGNGYTF
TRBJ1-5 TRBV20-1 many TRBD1 TGCAGTGCTATCAGACAGGGGAATCAGCCCCAGCATTTT CSAIRQGNQPQHF
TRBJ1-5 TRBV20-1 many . TGCAGTGCTAAGGGGGGAGGAAAGCAGCCCCAGCATTTT CSAKGGGKQPQHF
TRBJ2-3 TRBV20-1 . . TGCAGTGCTTTCCCTCAGGGGAGGTCAGATACGCAGTATTTT CSAFPQGRSDTQYF
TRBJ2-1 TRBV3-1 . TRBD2 TGTGCCAGCAGCCAATCTAGCGGGGGGGCCTACAATGAGCAGTTCTTC CASSQSSGGAYNEQFF
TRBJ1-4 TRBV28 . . TGTTCCAGCAATTCCCCTGACCCAAAAGAAAAACTGTTTTTT CSSNSPDPKEKLFF
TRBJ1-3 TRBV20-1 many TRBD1 TGCAGTGCACGACAGGGGGGGACTAGCTCTGGAAACACCATATATTTT CSARQGGTSSGNTIYF
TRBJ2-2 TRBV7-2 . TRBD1 TGTGCCATCAGTGCCACAGGGGGAGCCGGGGAGCTGTTTTTT CAISATGGAGELFF
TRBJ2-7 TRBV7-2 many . TGTGCCAGCAACCCTCGCCGAGGGGACGAGCAGTACTTC CASNPRRGDEQYF
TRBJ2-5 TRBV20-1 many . TGCAGTGCTCATCGTTTCTCGGCGGGGAGCCCCCAAGAGACCCAGTACTTC CSAHRFSAGSPQETQYF
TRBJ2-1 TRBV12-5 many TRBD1 TGTGCTAGTGGTACTCAGACAGGGCCCCACTCCTACAATGAGCAGTTCTTC CASGTQTGPHSYNEQFF
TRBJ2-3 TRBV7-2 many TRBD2 TGTGCCAGCAGCTTAGGTAGCGGGAGGGCCGCAGATACGCAGTATTTT CASSLGSGRAADTQYF
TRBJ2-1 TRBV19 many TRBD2 TGTGCCAGTAGGGCCGGGACTAGCGGGAGTATATACAATGAGCAGTTCTTC CASRAGTSGSIYNEQFF
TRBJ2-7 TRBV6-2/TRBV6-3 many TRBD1 TGTGCCAGCAGCTTCGGGACAGGGGGCTACGAGCAGTACTTC CASSFGTGGYEQYF
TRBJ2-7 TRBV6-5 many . TGTGCCAGCAGTCCCGGACTGTCCCGACGAGGCGAGCAGTACTTC CASSPGLSRRGEQYF
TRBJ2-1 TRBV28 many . TGTGCCAGCAGTTTTCGTCCTAGCGAGAGCTCCTACAATGAGCAGTTCTTC CASSFRPSESSYNEQFF
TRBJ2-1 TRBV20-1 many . TGCAGTGCTAGATCGGGACGGACCTACAATGAGCAGTTCTTC CSARSGRTYNEQFF
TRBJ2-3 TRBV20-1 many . TGCAGTGCTAGAGACGGGGGGCAGGAAGATACGCAGTATTTT CSARDGGQEDTQYF
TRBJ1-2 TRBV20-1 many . TGCAGTGCTAGGGATAGTGGCTACACCTTC CSARDSGYTF
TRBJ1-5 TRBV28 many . TGTGCCAGCAGTTTAAACTGGAATAGCAATCAGCCCCAGCATTTT CASSLNWNSNQPQHF
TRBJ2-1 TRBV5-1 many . TGCGCCAGCGCTGCAGGCAGGGCCAATGAGCAGTTCTTC CASAAGRANEQFF
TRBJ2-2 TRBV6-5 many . TGTGCCAGCACCCAAACGAGGACCGGGGAGCTGTTTTTT CASTQTRTGELFF
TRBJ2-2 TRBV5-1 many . TGCGCCAGCAGCTTCCGTGGGGCGAACACCGGGGAGCTGTTTTTT CASSFRGANTGELFF
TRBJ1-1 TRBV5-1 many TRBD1 TGCGCCAGCAGCCGGGACAGGGGGTCGGGAGCTGAAGCTTTCTTT CASSRDRGSGAEAFF
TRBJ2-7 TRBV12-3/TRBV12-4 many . TGTGCCAGCAGTTCAGGGGCTGGCTACGAGCAGTACTTC CASSSGAGYEQYF
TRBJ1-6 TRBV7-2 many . TGTGCCAGCAGAAAGGGAAACGATAATTCACCCCTCCACTTT CASRKGNDNSPLHF
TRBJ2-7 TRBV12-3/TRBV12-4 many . TGTGCCAGCAGTTTTTCAAGCGGGTTCCACGAGCAGTACTTC CASSFSSGFHEQYF
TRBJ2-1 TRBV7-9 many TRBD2 TGTGCCAGCAGCCCCCGTTGGGGCGGGAGATCCTACAATGAGCAGTTCTTC CASSPRWGGRSYNEQFF
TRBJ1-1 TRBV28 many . TGTGCCAGCAGACTTTCTGGGGGCGGCACTGAAGCTTTCTTT CASRLSGGGTEAFF
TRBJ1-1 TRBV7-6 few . TGTGCCAGCAGCCCCGTTAACGGGGGAGATCTACTTCACCTCAACACTGAAGCTTTCTTT CASSPVNGGDLLHLNTEAFF
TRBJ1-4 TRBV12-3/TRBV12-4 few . TGTGCCAGCAGTTTAAGGAACCGGGAAAAACTGTTTTTT CASSLRNREKLFF